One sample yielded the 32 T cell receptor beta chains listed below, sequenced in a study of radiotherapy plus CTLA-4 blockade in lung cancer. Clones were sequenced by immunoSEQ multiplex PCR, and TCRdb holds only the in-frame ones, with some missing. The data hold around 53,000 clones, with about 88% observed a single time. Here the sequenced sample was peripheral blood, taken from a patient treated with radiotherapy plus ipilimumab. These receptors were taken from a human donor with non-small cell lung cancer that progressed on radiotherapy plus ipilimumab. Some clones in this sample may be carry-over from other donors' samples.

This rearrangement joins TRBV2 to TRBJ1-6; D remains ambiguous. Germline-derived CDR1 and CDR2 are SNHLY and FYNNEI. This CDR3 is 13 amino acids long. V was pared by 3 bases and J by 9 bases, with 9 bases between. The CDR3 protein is CASSDARLSPLHF. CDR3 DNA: TGTGCCAGCAGTGATGCGAGGCTTTCACCCCTCCACTTT.

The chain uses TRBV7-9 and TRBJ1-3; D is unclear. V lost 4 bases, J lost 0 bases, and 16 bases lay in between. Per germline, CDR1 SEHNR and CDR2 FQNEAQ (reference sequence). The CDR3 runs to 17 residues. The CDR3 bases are TGTGCCAGCAGCTACGAACTAGTTGACAACTCTGGAAACACCATATATTTT. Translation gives CASSYELVDNSGNTIYF.

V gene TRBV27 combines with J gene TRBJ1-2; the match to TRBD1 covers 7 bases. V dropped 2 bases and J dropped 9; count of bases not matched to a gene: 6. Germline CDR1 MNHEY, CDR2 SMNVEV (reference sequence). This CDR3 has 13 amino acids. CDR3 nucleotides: TGTGCCAGCAGTTTAAAGGGGGCTGACAGCTACACCTTC. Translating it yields CASSLKGADSYTF.

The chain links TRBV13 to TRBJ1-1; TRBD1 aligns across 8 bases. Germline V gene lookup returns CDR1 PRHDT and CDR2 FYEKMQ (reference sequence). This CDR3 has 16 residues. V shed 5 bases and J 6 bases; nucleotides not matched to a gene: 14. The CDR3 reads CASSPRQGRGGPEAFF. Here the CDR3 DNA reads TGTGCCAGCAGCCCGCGACAGGGGAGGGGAGGGCCTGAAGCTTTCTTT.

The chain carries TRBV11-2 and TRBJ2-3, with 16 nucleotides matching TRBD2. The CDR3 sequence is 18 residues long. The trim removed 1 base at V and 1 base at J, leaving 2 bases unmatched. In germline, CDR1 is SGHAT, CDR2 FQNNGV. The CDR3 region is CASSLGGLAGGGTDTQYF. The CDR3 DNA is TGTGCCAGCAGCTTAGGGGGACTAGCGGGAGGGGGCACAGATACGCAGTATTTT.

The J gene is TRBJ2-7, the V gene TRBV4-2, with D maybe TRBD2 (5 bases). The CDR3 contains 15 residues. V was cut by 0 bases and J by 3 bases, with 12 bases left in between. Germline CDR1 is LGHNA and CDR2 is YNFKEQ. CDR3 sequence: CASSQDRTSLYEQYF. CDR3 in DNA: TGTGCCAGCAGCCAAGATAGGACTTCCCTCTACGAGCAGTACTTC.

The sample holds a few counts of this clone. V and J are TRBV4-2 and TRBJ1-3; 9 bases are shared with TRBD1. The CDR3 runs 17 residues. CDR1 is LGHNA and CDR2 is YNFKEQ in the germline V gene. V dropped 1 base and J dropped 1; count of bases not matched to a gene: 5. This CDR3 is CASSQGLQGASGNTIYF. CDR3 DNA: TGTGCCAGCAGCCAAGGACTACAGGGGGCTTCTGGAAACACCATATATTTT.

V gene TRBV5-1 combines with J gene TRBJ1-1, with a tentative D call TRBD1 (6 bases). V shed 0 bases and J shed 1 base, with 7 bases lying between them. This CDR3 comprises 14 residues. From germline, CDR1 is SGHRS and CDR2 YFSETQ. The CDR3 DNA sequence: TGCGCCAGCAGCTTGGAAGGGGGGAACACTGAAGCTTTCTTT. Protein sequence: CASSLEGGNTEAFF.

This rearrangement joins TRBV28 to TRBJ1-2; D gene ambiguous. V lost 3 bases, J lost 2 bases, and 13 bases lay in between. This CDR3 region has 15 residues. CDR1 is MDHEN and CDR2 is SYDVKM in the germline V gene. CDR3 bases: TGTGCCAGCAGTTTCACCCACTCACTAAACTATGGCTACACCTTC. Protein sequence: CASSFTHSLNYGYTF.

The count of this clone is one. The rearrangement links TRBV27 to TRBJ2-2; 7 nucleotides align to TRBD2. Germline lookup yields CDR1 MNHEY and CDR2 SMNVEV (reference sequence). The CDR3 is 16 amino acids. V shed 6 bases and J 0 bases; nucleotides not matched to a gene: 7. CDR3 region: CASRSPAGTNTGELFF. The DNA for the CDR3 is TGTGCCAGCAGATCCCCAGCGGGAACGAACACCGGGGAGCTGTTTTTT.

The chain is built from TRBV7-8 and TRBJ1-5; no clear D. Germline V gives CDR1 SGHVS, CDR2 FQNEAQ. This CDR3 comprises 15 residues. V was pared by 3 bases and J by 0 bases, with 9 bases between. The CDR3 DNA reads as TGTGCCAGCAGCTTTGCGGTTAATAGCAATCAGCCCCAGCATTTT. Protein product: CASSFAVNSNQPQHF.

The CDR3 bases are TGCGCCAGCAGCCACATAGCAGAAGAGACCCAGTACTTC. Translation: CASSHIAEETQYF. V gene TRBV4-3 combines with J gene TRBJ2-5, with D uncertain. Trimming shortened V by 3 bases and J by 3 bases, and 8 bases separated the two germline ends. CDR1 is LGHNA, CDR2 YSLEER, per germline. The CDR3 spans 13 residues.

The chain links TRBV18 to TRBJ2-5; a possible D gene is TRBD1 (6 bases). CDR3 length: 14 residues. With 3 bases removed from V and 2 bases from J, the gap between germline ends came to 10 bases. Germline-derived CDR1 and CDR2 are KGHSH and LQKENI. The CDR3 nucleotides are TGTGCCAGCTCACCCACAGGGTCGCAAGAGACCCAGTACTTC. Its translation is CASSPTGSQETQYF. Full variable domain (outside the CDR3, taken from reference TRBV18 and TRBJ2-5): NAGVMQNPRHLVRRRGQEARLRCSPMKGHSHVYWYRQLPEEGLKFMVYLQKENIIDESGMPKERFSAEFPKEGPSILRIQQVVRGDSAAYFCASSPTGSQETQYFGPGTRLLVL.

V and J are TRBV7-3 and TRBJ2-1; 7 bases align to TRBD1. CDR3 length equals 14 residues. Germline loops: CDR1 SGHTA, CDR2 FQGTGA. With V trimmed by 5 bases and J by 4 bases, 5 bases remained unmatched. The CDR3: CASSLSGQYNEQFF. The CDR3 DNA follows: TGTGCCAGCAGCCTCTCGGGACAGTACAATGAGCAGTTCTTC.

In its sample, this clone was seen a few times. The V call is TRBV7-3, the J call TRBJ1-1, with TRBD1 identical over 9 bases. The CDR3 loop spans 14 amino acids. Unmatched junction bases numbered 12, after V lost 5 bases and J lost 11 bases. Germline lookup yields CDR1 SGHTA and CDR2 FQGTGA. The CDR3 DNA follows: TGTGCCAGCAGCCAAGGGGGACAGGGTGCAAAGGCTTTCTTT. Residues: CASSQGGQGAKAFF. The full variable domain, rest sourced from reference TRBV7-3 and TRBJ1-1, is GAGVSQTPSNKVTEKGKYVELRCDPISGHTALYWYRQSLGQGPEFLIYFQGTGAADDSGLPNDRFFAVRPEGSVSTLKIQRTERGDSAVYLCASSQGGQGAKAFFGQGTRLTVV.

CDR3 region: CASSILPRSYEQYF. The CDR3 DNA is TGTGCCAGCAGCATACTCCCTCGCTCCTACGAGCAGTACTTC. The V gene is TRBV13, the J gene TRBJ2-7; no reliable D call. The CDR3 covers 14 residues. Germline CDR1 is PRHDT and CDR2 is FYEKMQ (reference sequence). Trimming stripped 5 bases from V and 0 bases from J, with 11 bases between.

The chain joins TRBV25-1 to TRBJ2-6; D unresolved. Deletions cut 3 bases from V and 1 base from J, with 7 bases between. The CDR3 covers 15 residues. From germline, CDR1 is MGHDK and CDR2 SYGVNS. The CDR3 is CASSDPKSGANVLTF. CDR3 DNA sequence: TGTGCCAGCAGTGATCCCAAATCTGGGGCCAACGTCCTGACTTTC.

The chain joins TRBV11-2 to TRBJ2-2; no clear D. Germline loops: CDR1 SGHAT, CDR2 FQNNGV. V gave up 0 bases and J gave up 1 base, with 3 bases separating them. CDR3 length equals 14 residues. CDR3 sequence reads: CASSLDRNTGELFF. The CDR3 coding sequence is TGTGCCAGCAGCTTAGACAGGAACACCGGGGAGCTGTTTTTT.

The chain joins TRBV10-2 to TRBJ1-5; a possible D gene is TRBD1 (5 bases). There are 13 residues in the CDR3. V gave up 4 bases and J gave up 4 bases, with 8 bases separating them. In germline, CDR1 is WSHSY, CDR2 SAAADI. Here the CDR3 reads CASSGTPNQPQHF. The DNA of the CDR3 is TGCGCCAGCAGTGGGACACCAAATCAGCCCCAGCATTTT.

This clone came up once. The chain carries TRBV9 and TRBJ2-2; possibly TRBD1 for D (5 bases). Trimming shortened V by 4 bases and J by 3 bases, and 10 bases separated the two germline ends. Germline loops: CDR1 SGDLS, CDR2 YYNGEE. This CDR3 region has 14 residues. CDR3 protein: CASSPRVDTGELFF. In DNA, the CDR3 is TGTGCCAGCAGCCCCAGGGTTGACACCGGGGAGCTGTTTTTT.

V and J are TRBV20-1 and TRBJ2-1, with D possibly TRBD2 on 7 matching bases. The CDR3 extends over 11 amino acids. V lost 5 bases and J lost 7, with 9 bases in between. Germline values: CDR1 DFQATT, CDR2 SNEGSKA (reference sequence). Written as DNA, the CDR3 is TGCAGTGCTGAGGGGGGGAATGAGCAGTTCTTC. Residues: CSAEGGNEQFF.

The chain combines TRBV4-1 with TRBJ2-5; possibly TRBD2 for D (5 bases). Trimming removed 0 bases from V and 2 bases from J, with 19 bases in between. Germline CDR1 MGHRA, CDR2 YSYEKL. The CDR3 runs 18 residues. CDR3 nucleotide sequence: TGCGCCAGCAGCCAAGAACCCCCCCTGTACCGGGGACAAGAGACCCAGTACTTC. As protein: CASSQEPPLYRGQETQYF.

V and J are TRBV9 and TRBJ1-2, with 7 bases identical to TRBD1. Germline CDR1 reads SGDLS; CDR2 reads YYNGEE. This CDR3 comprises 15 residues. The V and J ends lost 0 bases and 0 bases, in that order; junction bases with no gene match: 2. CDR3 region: CASSVDGTANYGYTF. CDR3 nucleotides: TGTGCCAGCAGCGTAGATGGGACAGCTAACTATGGCTACACCTTC.

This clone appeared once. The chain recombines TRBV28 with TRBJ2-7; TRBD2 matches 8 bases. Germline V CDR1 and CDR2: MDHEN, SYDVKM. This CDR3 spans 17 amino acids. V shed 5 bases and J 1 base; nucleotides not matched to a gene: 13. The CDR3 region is CASSPGGVAGGSYEQYF. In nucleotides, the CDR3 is TGTGCCAGCAGTCCTGGGGGGGTCGCGGGGGGATCCTACGAGCAGTACTTC.

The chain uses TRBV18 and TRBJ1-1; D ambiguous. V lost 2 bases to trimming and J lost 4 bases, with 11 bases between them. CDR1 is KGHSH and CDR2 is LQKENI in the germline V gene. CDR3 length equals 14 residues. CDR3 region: CASSPGHLGTEAFF. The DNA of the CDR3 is TGTGCCAGCTCACCAGGGCACCTTGGCACTGAAGCTTTCTTT.

CDR3 protein: CAIAGNSPTDTQYF. As DNA, the CDR3 is TGTGCCATCGCAGGGAACAGCCCCACAGATACGCAGTATTTT. The gene calls are TRBV10-3 and TRBJ2-3; D perhaps matches TRBD1 (5 bases). V was trimmed by 8 bases and J by 2 bases, leaving 14 bases between them. CDR1 is ENHRY and CDR2 is SYGVKD in the germline V gene. This CDR3 contains 14 residues.

The CDR3 nucleotides are TGTGCCAGTACCGCCGGGCCCGGGACTAGCATCTACGAGCAGTACTTC. It translates to CASTAGPGTSIYEQYF. The chain is built from TRBV19 and TRBJ2-5; 9 nucleotides match TRBD2. The J call could be wrong; TRBJ2-7 is a better fit for the DNA end. Germline values: CDR1 LNHDA, CDR2 SQIVND (reference sequence). The CDR3 is 16 residues long.

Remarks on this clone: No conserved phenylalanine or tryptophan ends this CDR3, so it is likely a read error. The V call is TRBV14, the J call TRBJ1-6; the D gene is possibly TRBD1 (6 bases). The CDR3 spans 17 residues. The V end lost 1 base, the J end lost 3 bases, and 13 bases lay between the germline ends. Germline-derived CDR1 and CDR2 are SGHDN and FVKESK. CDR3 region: CASSQADSSFYNSPLHL. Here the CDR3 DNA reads TGTGCCAGCAGCCAAGCGGACAGCTCTTTCTATAATTCACCCCTCCACCTT.

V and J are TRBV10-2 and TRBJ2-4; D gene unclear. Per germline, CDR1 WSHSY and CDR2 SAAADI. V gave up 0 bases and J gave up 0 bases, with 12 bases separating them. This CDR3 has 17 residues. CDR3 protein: CASSESRRGLAKNIQYF. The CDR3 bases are TGCGCCAGCAGTGAGTCGCGACGTGGGCTAGCCAAAAACATTCAGTACTTC.

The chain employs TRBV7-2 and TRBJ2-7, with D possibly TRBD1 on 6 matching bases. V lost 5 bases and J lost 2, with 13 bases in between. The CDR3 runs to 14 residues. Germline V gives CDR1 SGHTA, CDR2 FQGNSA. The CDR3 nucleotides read TGTGCCAGCAGCACCCGGACAGAGCCCTACGAGCAGTACTTC. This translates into CASSTRTEPYEQYF. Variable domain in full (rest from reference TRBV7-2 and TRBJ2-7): GAGVSQSPSNKVTEKGKDVELRCDPISGHTALYWYRQSLGQGLEFLIYFQGNSAPDKSGLPSDRFSAERTGGSVSTLTIQRTQQEDSAVYLCASSTRTEPYEQYFGPGTRLTVT.

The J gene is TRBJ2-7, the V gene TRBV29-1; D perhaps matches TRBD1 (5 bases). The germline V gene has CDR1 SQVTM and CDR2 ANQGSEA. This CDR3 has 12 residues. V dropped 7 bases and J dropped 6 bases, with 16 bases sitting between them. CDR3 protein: CSAETGYFEQYF. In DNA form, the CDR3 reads TGCAGCGCCGAAACAGGTTACTTCGAGCAGTACTTC.

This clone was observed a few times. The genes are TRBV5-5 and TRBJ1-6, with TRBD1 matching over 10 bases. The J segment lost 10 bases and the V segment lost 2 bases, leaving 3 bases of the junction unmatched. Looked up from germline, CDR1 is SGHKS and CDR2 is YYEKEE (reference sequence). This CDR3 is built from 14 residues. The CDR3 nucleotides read TGTGCCAGCAGCTTCGGGACAGGGGTCTCACCCCTCCACTTT. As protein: CASSFGTGVSPLHF.